A selection of T cell receptor beta chains follows, all from one sample in a study of cytomegalovirus exposure and HLA in healthy donors. Sequencing used immunoSEQ multiplex PCR; TCRdb keeps in-frame clones, though not all of them. Of roughly 190,000 clones detected, around 75% appear once; the ten largest clones hold roughly 1.6%. Sequenced: PBMCs. These receptors came from a woman aged 45 to 65 in good health and CMV-seronegative. CDR3s include the opening cysteine and the closing phenylalanine or tryptophan. The D gene is left open where the match is weak. A row's size may be missing; if present it is once, few, many or a size class.

abundance | j_gene | d_gene | v_gene | len | CDR3nt | CDR3aa
. | TRBJ1-1 | . | TRBV28 | 14 | TGTGCCAGCAGCAAGCAGGGAAAGAAGACTGAAGCTTTCTTT | CASSKQGKKTEAFF
. | TRBJ2-5 | TRBD1 | TRBV29-1 | 16 | TGCAGCGTTGATTTCACAGGGACAGGGCCCCAAGAGACCCAGTACTTC | CSVDFTGTGPQETQYF
. | TRBJ1-5 | TRBD1 | TRBV19 | 15 | TGTGCCAGTAGTACTGACAGGGTGAGCAATCAGCCCCAGCATTTT | CASSTDRVSNQPQHF
. | TRBJ2-3 | . | TRBV11-2 | 15 | TGTGCCAGCAGCTTCGGGACAAGAAGCACAGATACGCAGTATTTT | CASSFGTRSTDTQYF
. | TRBJ2-7 | TRBD1 | TRBV7-2 | 18 | TGTGCCAGCAGCTTCCGCGACAGGGGACTCACACGTACCTACGAGCAGTACTTC | CASSFRDRGLTRTYEQYF
. | TRBJ2-5 | TRBD2 | TRBV7-2 | 18 | TGTGCCAGCAGCTTAGCGACTAGCGGGGGGGCGGTCCAAGAGACCCAGTACTTC | CASSLATSGGAVQETQYF
. | TRBJ2-5 | TRBD1 | TRBV7-9 | 14 | TGTGCCAGCGGAGGACAGGTGATGGGAGAGACCCAGTACTTC | CASGGQVMGETQYF
. | TRBJ1-4 | TRBD1 | TRBV19 | 15 | TGTGCCAGTAGGGGCGAGGGGGCCTTTAATGAAAAACTGTTTTTT | CASRGEGAFNEKLFF
. | TRBJ2-1 | TRBD1 | TRBV6-5 | 15 | TGTGCCAGCAGGGGGGACAGGGGGAACTACAATGAGCAGTTCTTC | CASRGDRGNYNEQFF
. | TRBJ1-1 | . | TRBV28 | 16 | TGTGCCAGCAGTGAGGCACAACATCCCATGAACACTGAAGCTTTCTTT | CASSEAQHPMNTEAFF
. | TRBJ2-3 | TRBD2 | TRBV5-1 | 16 | TGCGCCAGCAGCTCTTCGACTAGCGGACGCACAGATACGCAGTATTTT | CASSSSTSGRTDTQYF
few | TRBJ1-3 | . | TRBV5-1 | 15 | TGCGCCAGCAGCTTGGAAGGGAGTTCTGGAAACACCATATATTTT | CASSLEGSSGNTIYF
few | TRBJ1-3 | . | TRBV13 | 15 | TGTGCCAGCAGCGGACACATGGTCAGTGGAAACACCATATATTTT | CASSGHMVSGNTIYF
. | TRBJ2-7 | TRBD1 | TRBV6-5 | 14 | TGTGCCAGCAGTTCCCTGAGACAGGGCTACGAGCAGTACTTC | CASSSLRQGYEQYF
. | TRBJ2-7 | . | TRBV4-3 | 15 | TGCGCCAGCAGCCAAGATCGGCAGGGACTCTACGAGCAGTACTTC | CASSQDRQGLYEQYF
. | TRBJ2-2 | TRBD1 | TRBV5-1 | 15 | TGCGCCAGCAGGGGACAGGGGGCGAACACCGGGGAGCTGTTTTTT | CASRGQGANTGELFF
few | TRBJ2-7 | TRBD1 | TRBV5-1 | 14 | TGCGCCAGCAGCCCCGGGACAGGGAGCTACGAGCAGTACTTC | CASSPGTGSYEQYF
once | TRBJ2-3 | . | TRBV27 | 11 | TGTGCCAGCGCCAGGAAAGATACGCAGTATTTT | CASARKDTQYF
few | TRBJ1-1 | . | TRBV4-3 | 15 | TGCGCCAGCAGCCAAGGTCCTCGGGGGTTGGCTGAAGCTTTCTTT | CASSQGPRGLAEAFF
. | TRBJ2-1 | . | TRBV2 | 17 | TGTGCCAGCAGTGCCACTCTCGGACTTAGCTCCTACAATGAGCAGTTCTTC | CASSATLGLSSYNEQFF
. | TRBJ1-1 | . | TRBV7-2 | 18 | TGTGCCAGCAGGTTCGAAGGAGGGGTGTGGGCCGGGGACACTGAAGCTTTCTTT | CASRFEGGVWAGDTEAFF
. | TRBJ2-4 | . | TRBV14 | 16 | TGTGCCAGCAGCCAAGGTCAGCGATTAGCCAAAAACATTCAGTACTTC | CASSQGQRLAKNIQYF
. | TRBJ2-3 | TRBD1 | TRBV19 | 15 | TGTGCCAGTAGTATTCTAGGGGGCATAACAGATACGCAGTATTTT | CASSILGGITDTQYF
. | TRBJ1-5 | . | TRBV7-9 | 14 | TGTTCCAGCAGCTTAACGGGAAGCAATCAGCCCCAGCATTTT | CSSSLTGSNQPQHF
. | TRBJ2-5 | TRBD2 | TRBV7-3 | 14 | TGTGCCAGCAGCCTCGGGGGGGGCCAAGAGACCCAGTACTTC | CASSLGGGQETQYF
once | TRBJ2-1 | TRBD2 | TRBV5-1 | 17 | TGCGCCAGCAGCTTGGGTGTTAGCGGGAGCTCCTACAATGAGCAGTTCTTC | CASSLGVSGSSYNEQFF
few | TRBJ2-7 | . | TRBV5-1 | 14 | TGCGCCAGCAGCTCTGACTGGCTTTCCTACGAGCAGTACTTC | CASSSDWLSYEQYF
few | TRBJ1-5 | TRBD1 | TRBV6-5 | 15 | TGTGCCAGCAGCAAGGGACAGACTAGCAATCAGCCCCAGCATTTT | CASSKGQTSNQPQHF
few | TRBJ2-7 | . | TRBV5-4 | 13 | TGTGCCAGCAGCCTCGGGGGTAACGACGAGCAGTACTTC | CASSLGGNDEQYF
. | TRBJ1-1 | . | TRBV10-2 | 16 | TGCGCCAGCAGTGAGATGGCAGGGCTAATGAACACTGAAGCTTTCTTT | CASSEMAGLMNTEAFF
few | TRBJ1-1 | . | TRBV5-6 | 14 | TGTGCCAGCAGCCCCGGGGAGGGTAATCCTGAAGCTTTCTTT | CASSPGEGNPEAFF
once | TRBJ2-2 | TRBD1 | TRBV4-3 | 16 | TGCGCCAGCAGCCAAGATACAGGGGGGCGTGCCGGGGAGCTGTTTTTT | CASSQDTGGRAGELFF
. | TRBJ2-2 | . | TRBV29-1 | 12 | TGCAGCGTGCGGACAGTCACCGGGGAGCTGTTTTTT | CSVRTVTGELFF
. | TRBJ2-3 | . | TRBV7-2 | 16 | TGTGCCAGCAGCTTAGCAGACTGGAGGGGCACAGATACGCAGTATTTT | CASSLADWRGTDTQYF
few | TRBJ1-1 | . | TRBV27 | 13 | TGTGCCAGCGGAGGACAGATGGGGACTGAAGCTTTCTTT | CASGGQMGTEAFF
. | TRBJ2-1 | . | TRBV7-3 | 13 | TGTGCCAGCAGCTTAAATGGGCGGGATGAGCAGTTCTTC | CASSLNGRDEQFF
once | TRBJ1-5 | . | TRBV15 | 16 | TGTGCCACCAGCAGAGGGACAGTCTATAGCAATCAGCCCCAGCATTTT | CATSRGTVYSNQPQHF
. | TRBJ2-2 | TRBD1 | TRBV5-1 | 15 | TGCGCCAGCAGCTTAAAAGGACAGGGAACCGGGGAGCTGTTTTTT | CASSLKGQGTGELFF
few | TRBJ2-7 | TRBD1 | TRBV19 | 17 | TGTGCCAGTAGTATAGCTTTCCTCACAGGGGGCTCCTACGAGCAGTACTTC | CASSIAFLTGGSYEQYF
. | TRBJ2-1 | TRBD1 | TRBV6-1 | 15 | TGTGCCAGCAGTGAAGGGAAGGGGGCAGGCAATGAGCAGTTCTTC | CASSEGKGAGNEQFF
. | TRBJ2-7 | . | TRBV25-1 | 17 | TGTGCCAGCAGTGAATTACCGCTAGGCGGCCGTCTTCCCGAGCAGTACTTC | CASSELPLGGRLPEQYF
once | TRBJ1-6 | . | TRBV4-3 | 14 | TGCGCCAGCAGCCAAGGTGGCAGGGCGAGTCCCCTCCACTTT | CASSQGGRASPLHF
. | TRBJ2-7 | TRBD2 | TRBV19 | 14 | TGTGCCAGTAGCCCTAGCGGGAGCCACTACGAGCAGTACTTC | CASSPSGSHYEQYF